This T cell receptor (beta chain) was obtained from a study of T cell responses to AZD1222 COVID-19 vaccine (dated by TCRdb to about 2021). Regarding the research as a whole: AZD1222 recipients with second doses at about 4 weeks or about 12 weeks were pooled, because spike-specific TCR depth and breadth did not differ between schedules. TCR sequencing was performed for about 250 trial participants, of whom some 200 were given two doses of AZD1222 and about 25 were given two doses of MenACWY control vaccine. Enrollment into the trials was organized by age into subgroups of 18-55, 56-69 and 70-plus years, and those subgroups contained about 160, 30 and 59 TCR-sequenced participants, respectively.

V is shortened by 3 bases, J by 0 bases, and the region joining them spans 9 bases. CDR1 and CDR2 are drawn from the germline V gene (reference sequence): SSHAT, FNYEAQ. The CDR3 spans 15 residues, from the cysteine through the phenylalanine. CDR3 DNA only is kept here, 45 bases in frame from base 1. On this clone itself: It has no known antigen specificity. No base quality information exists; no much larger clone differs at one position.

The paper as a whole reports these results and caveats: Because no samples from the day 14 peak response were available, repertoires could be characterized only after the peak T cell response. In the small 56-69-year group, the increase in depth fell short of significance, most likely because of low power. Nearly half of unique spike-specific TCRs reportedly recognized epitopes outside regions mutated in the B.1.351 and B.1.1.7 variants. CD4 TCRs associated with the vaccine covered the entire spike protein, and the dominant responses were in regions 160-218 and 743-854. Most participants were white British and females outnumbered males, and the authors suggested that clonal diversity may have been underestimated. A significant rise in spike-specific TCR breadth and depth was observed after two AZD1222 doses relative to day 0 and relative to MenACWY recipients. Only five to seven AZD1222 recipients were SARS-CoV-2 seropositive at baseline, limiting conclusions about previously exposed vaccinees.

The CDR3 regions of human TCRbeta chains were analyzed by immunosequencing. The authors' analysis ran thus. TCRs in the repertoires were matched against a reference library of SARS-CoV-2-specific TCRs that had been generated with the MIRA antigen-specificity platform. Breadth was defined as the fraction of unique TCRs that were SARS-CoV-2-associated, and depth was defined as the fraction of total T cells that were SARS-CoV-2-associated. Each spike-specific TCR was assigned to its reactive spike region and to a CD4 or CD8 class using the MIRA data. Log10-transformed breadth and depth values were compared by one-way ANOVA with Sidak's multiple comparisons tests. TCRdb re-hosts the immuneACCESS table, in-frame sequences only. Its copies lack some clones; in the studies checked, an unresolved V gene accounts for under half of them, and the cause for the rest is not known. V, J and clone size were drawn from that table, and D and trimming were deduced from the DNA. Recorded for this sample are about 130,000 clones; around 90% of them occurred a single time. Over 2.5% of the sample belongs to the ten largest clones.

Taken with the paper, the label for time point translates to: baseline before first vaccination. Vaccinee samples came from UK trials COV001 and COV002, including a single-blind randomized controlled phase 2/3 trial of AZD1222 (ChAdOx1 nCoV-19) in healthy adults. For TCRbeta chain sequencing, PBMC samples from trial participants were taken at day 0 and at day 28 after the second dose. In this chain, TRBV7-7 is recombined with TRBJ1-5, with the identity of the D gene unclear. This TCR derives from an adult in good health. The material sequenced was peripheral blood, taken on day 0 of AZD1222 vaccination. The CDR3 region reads CASSFRSFSNQPQHF. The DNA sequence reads TGTGCCAGCAGCTTCAGATCTTTTAGCAATCAGCCCCAGCATTTT.